This record concerns one T cell receptor beta chain sequence. The target of this receptor is not known. The sample holds no much larger clone one base away, and base qualities are not on file. CDR1 and CDR2 (LNHNV, YYDKDF) derive from the germline V gene (reference sequence). V is pared back by 8 bases and J by 3 bases, with 14 bases lying between the germline termini. Including cysteine and phenylalanine, the CDR3 has 13 amino acids. Only the CDR3 DNA is retained, 39 bases long and in frame from the first base. Repertoires were sampled repeatedly over the course of chemoradiotherapy, so clonal expansion could be followed in the tumor microenvironment. Libraries were prepared through the immunoSEQ multiplex PCR assay. Not all clones reach the TCRdb copy of this immuneACCESS table, which keeps in-frame sequences only. Checked studies attribute under half of the gap to unresolved V genes and leave the rest unexplained. The sample table contains about 7,000 clones; only one count was recorded for over 75% of them. Of the sample, roughly 3.7% falls within the top ten clones.

The source of the sample is a study of chemoradiotherapy in HPV16-positive cancers (dated by TCRdb to 2022 to 2024). Context from the whole study: Using functional T-cell assays on cells from two HPV16-positive patients, the researchers defined candidate HPV-specific T-cell clones and common TCR motifs. The study set out to ask whether T-cell immunity against the HPV oncoproteins E6 and E7 changes over the course of chemoradiotherapy and whether that immunity affects survival. The candidate HPV-specific TCRs and motifs were subsequently tracked in TCR repertoires obtained from 90 or so patients with HPV-related cancers.

Paper-wide results and their limitations: Improved recurrence-free survival in HPV16-positive patients was associated with expansion of HPV-responsive T cells during chemoradiotherapy. The functional definition of HPV-specific T cells was derived from only a couple of HPV16-positive patients, and the survival association was reported for HPV16-positive patients. Expansion of candidate HPV-specific clones and E7-related TCR motifs was observed in the tumor microenvironment during treatment, whereas no such expansion was observed for non-HPV-specific T cells.

This clonotype originated in a human donor with HPV-associated anogenital cancer. The V gene is TRBV15 and the J gene is TRBJ2-7; the D element might be TRBD1 or TRBD2, as each aligns at 6 bases. The biological material was taken from a patient who underwent chemoradiotherapy. The DNA is TGTGCCACCCAGACGGGGGCGGGCTACGAGCAGTACTTC. This is translated as CATQTGAGYEQYF.